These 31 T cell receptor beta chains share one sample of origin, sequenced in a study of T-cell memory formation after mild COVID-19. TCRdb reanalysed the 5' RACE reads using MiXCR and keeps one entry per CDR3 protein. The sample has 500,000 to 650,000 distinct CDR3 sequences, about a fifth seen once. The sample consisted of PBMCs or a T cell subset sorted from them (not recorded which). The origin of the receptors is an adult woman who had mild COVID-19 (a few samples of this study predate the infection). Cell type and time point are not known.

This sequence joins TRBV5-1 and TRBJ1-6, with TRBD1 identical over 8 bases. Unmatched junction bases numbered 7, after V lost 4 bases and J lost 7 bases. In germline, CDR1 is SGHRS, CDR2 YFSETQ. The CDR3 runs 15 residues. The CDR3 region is CASSLLDRANSPLHF. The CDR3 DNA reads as TGCGCCAGCAGCCTCCTGGACAGGGCAAATTCACCCCTCCACTTT.

CDR3 loop: CATSHGKGGNQPQHF. CDR3 DNA: TGTGCCACCAGTCACGGTAAGGGGGGCAATCAGCCCCAGCATTTT. The chain combines TRBV24-1 with TRBJ1-5; a weak D match, TRBD1 (6 bases). Trimming pared 6 bases from V and 2 bases from J, leaving 13 bases between. Germline CDR1 reads KGHDR; CDR2 reads SFDVKD. The CDR3 runs 15 residues.

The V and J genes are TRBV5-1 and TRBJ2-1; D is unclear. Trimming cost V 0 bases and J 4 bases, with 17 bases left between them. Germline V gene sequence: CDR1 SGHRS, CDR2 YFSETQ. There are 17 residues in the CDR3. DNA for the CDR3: TGCGCCAGCAGCTTGGCCTGGACCGAAATAGGGTACAATGAGCAGTTCTTC. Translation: CASSLAWTEIGYNEQFF.

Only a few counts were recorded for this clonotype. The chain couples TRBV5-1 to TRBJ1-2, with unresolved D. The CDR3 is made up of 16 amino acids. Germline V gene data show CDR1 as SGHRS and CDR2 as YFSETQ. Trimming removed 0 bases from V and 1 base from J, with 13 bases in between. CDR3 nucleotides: TGCGCCAGCAGCTTGGCCCTCGGGAAGGTTAACTATGGCTACACCTTC. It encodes CASSLALGKVNYGYTF.

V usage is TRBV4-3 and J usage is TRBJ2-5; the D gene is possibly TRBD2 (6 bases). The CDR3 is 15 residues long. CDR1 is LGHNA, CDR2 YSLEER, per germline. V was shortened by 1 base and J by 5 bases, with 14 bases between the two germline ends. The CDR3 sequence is CASSQGAGEEETQYF. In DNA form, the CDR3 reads TGCGCCAGCAGCCAAGGGGCCGGGGAGGAGGAGACCCAGTACTTC.

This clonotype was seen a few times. The CDR3 nucleotides are TGTGCCAGCAGTTTAAATTGGACAGGGGAATTCTTACCTACCTACGAGCAGTACTTC. Translation: CASSLNWTGEFLPTYEQYF. The chain couples TRBV28 to TRBJ2-7; the match to TRBD1 covers 9 bases. CDR3 size: 19 residues. The V gene end was trimmed by 2 bases and the J gene end by 2 bases; junction bases not matched to a gene: 16. Germline CDR1 reads MDHEN; CDR2 reads SYDVKM.

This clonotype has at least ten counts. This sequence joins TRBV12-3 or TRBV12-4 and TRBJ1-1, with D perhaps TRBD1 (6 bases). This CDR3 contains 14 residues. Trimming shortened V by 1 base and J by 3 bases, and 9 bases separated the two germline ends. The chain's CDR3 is CASSLGGADTEAFF. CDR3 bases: TGTGCCAGCAGTTTAGGGGGGGCGGACACTGAAGCTTTCTTT.

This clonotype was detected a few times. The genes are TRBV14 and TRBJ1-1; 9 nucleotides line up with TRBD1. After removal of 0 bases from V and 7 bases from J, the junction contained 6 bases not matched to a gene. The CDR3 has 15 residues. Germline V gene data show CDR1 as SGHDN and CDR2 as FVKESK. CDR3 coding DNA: TGTGCCAGCAGCCAAGACGGACGACAGGGGGTTGAAGCTTTCTTT. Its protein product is CASSQDGRQGVEAFF.

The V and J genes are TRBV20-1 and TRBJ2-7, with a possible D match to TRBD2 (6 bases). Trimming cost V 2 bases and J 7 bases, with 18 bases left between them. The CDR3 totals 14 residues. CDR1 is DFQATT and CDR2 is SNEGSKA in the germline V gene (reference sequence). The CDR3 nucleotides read TGCAGTGCTAGAAGCCCGGGACTCCCCCCTGAGCAGTACTTC. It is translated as CSARSPGLPPEQYF.

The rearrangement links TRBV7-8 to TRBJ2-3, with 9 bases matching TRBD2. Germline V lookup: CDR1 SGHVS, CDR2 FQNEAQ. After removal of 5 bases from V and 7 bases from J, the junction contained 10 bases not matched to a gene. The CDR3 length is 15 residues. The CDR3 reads CASSVSGTSRNTQYF. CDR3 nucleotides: TGTGCCAGCAGCGTTTCCGGGACTAGCCGAAATACGCAGTATTTT.

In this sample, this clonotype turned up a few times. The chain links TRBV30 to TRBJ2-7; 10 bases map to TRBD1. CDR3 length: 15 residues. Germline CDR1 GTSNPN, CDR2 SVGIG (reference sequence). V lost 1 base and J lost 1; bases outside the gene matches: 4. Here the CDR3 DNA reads TGTGCCTGGAGTGGGGACAGGGGCCTGTCCTACGAGCAGTACTTC. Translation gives CAWSGDRGLSYEQYF.

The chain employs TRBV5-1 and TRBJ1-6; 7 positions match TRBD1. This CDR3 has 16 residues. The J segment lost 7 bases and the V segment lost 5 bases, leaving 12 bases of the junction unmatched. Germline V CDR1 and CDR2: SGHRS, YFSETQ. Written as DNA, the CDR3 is TGCGCCAGCAGACACACATCCGGGACAGCCAATTCACCCCTCCACTTT. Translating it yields CASRHTSGTANSPLHF. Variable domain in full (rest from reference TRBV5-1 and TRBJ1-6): KAGVTQTPRYLIKTRGQQVTLSCSPISGHRSVSWYQQTPGQGLQFLFEYFSETQRNKGNFPGRFSGRQFSNSRSEMNVSTLELGDSALYLCASRHTSGTANSPLHFGNGTRLTVT.

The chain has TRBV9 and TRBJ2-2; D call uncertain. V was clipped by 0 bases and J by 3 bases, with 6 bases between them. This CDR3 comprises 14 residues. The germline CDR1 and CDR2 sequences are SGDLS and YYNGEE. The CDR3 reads CASSVGPDTGELFF. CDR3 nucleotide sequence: TGTGCCAGCAGCGTAGGACCCGACACCGGGGAGCTGTTTTTT.

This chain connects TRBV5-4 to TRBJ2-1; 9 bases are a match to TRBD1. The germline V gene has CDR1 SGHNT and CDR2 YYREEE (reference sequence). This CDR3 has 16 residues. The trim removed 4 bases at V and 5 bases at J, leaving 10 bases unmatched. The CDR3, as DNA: TGTGCCAGCAGCCCCAACCGGGACAGGGCGCACAATGAGCAGTTCTTC. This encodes CASSPNRDRAHNEQFF.

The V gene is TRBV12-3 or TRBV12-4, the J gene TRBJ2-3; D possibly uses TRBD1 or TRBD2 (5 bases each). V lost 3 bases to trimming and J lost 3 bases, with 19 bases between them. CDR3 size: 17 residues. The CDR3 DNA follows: TGTGCCAGCAGTTTCGCCACCGATGGGGGTACGACAGATACGCAGTATTTT. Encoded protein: CASSFATDGGTTDTQYF.

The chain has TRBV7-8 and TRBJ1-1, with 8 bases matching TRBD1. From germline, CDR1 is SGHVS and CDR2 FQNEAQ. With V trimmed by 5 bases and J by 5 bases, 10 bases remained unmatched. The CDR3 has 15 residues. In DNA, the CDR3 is TGTGCCAGCAGCCCAGCCACAGGGGGGAGGACTGAAGCTTTCTTT. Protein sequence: CASSPATGGRTEAFF.

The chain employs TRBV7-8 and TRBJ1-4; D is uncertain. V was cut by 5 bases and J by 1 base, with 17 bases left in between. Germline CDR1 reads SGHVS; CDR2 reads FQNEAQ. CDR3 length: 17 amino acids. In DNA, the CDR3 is TGTGCCAGCAGCCCCCGTATCGGAACCAGAACTAATGAAAAACTGTTTTTT. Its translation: CASSPRIGTRTNEKLFF.

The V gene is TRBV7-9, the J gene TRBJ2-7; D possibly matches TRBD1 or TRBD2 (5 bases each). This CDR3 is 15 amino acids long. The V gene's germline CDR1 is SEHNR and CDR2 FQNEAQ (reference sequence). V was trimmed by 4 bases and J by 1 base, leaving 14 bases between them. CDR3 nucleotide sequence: TGTGCCAGCAGCTCGTTCAGGGACCTATCCTACGAGCAGTACTTC. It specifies CASSSFRDLSYEQYF. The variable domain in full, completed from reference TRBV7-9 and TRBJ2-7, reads DTGVSQNPRHKITKRGQNVTFRCDPISEHNRLYWYRQTLGQGPEFLTYFQNEAQLEKSRLLSDRFSAERPKGSFSTLEIQRTEQGDSAMYLCASSSFRDLSYEQYFGPGTRLTVT.

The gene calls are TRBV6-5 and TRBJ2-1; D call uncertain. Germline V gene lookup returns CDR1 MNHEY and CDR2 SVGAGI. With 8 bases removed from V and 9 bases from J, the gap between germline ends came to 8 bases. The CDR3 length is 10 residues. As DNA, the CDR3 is TGTGCCAGCGGGCATGGTGAGCAGTTCTTC. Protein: CASGHGEQFF.

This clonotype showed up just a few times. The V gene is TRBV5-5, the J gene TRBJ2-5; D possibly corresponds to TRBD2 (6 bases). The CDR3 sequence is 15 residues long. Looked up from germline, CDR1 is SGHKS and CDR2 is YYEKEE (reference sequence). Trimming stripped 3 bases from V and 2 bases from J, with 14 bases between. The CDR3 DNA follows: TGTGCCAGCAGCTCGGGGGTGCTCGCACAAGAGACCCAGTACTTC. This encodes CASSSGVLAQETQYF.

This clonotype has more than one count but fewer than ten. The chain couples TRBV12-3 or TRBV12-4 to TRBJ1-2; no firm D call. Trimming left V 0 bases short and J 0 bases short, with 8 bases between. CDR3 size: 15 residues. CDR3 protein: CASSLARASNYGYTF. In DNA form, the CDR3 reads TGTGCCAGCAGTTTAGCGAGGGCCTCTAACTATGGCTACACCTTC.

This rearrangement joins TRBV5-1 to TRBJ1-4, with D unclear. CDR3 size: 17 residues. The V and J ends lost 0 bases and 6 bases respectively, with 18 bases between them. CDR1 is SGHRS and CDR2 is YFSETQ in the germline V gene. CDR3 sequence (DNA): TGCGCCAGCAGCTTGGGGTATGCAGGAAGGCTGGATGAAAAACTGTTTTTT. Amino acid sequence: CASSLGYAGRLDEKLFF.

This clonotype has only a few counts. The CDR3 spells CASSVGGGVTAYEQYF. DNA of the CDR3: TGTGCCAGCAGCGTAGGGGGGGGAGTCACTGCCTACGAGCAGTACTTC. The chain carries TRBV9 and TRBJ2-7; 7 nucleotides match TRBD2. V lost 0 bases to trimming and J lost 2 bases; unmatched junction nucleotides: 8. CDR3 size: 16 residues. Looked up from germline, CDR1 is SGDLS and CDR2 is YYNGEE.

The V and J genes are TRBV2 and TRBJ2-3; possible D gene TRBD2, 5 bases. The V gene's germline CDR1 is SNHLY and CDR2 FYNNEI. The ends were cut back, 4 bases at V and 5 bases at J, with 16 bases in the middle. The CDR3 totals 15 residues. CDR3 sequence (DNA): TGTGCCAGCAGTGCGGGCCGCCCGAGGGAAGATACGCAGTATTTT. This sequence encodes CASSAGRPREDTQYF.

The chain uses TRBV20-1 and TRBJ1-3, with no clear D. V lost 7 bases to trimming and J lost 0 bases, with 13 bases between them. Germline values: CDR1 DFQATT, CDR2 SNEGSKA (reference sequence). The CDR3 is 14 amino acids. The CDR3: CSGRHYSSGNTIYF. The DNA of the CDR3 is TGCAGTGGACGACACTATAGCTCTGGAAACACCATATATTTT.

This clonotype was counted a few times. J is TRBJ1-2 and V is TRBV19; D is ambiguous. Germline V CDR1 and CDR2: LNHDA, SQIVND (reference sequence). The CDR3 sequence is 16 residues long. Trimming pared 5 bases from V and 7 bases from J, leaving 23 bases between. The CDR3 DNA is TGTGCCAGTAGTCTAAGGGCGTCAGCCGGAAGTGGTGGCTACACCTTC. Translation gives CASSLRASAGSGGYTF.

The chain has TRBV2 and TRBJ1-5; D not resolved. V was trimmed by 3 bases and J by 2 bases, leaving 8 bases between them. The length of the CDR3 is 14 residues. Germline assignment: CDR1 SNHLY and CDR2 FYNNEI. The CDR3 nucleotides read TGTGCCAGCAGTGACCTTATGGGCAATCAGCCCCAGCATTTT. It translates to CASSDLMGNQPQHF.

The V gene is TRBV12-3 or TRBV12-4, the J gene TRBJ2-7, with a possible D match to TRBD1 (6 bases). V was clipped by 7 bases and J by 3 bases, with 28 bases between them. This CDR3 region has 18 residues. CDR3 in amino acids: CASNPRAGDGSKGYEQYF. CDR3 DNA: TGTGCCAGCAACCCTCGGGCAGGGGACGGCAGTAAGGGCTACGAGCAGTACTTC.

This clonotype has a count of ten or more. CDR3 region: CASSLNGGTEAFF. CDR3 bases: TGTGCCAGCAGCTTGAACGGGGGTACTGAAGCTTTCTTT. The rearrangement uses TRBV5-6 and TRBJ1-1; the D gene is possibly TRBD1 (5 bases). V was pared by 1 base and J by 5 bases, with 9 bases between. CDR3 size: 13 residues. Looked up from germline, CDR1 is SGHDT and CDR2 is YYEEEE. The whole variable domain, remainder taken from reference TRBV5-6 and TRBJ1-1, is DAGVTQSPTHLIKTRGQQVTLRCSPKSGHDTVSWYQQALGQGPQFIFQYYEEEERQRGNFPDRFSGHQFPNYSSELNVNALLLGDSALYLCASSLNGGTEAFFGQGTRLTVV.

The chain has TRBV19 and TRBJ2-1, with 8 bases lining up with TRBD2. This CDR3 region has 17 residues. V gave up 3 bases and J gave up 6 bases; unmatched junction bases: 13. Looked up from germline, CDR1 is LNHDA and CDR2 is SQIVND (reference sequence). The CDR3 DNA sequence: TGTGCCAGTAGTATGGTACAAGCGGGAGCCCTTTTCAATGAGCAGTTCTTC. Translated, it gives CASSMVQAGALFNEQFF.

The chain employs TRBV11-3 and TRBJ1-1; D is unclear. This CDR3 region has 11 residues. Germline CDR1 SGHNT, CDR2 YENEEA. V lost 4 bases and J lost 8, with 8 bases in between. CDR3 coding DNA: TGTGCCAGCAGCTCGAGGAGAGAAGCTTTCTTT. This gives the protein CASSSRREAFF. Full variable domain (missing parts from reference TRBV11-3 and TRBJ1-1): EAGVVQSPRYKIIEKKQPVAFWCNPISGHNTLYWYLQNLGQGPELLIRYENEEAVDDSQLPKDRFSAERLKGVDSTLKIQPAELGDSAVYLCASSSRREAFFGQGTRLTVV.